A single sample gave rise to the 12 T cell receptor beta chains below, sequenced in a study of molecular identifiers for immune sequencing clone quantification. TCRdb passed the PCR reads through MiXCR, listing each CDR3 protein once. The sample yields about 640,000 distinct CDR3 sequences, roughly 21% seen once. Source material: naive CD8+ T cells from blood, with Jurkat cell RNA spiked in. Subset reported: FACS-sorted CD8+CD4-CCR7+CD45RA+ naive T cells. The receptor source for this set is a human donor in good health. Some libraries in this study had Jurkat cell RNA spiked in.

This clonotype was seen repeatedly, ten times or more. The rearrangement uses TRBV6-5 and TRBJ2-5; weak D call: TRBD1 (6 bases). In germline, CDR1 is MNHEY, CDR2 SVGAGI. The V end lost 6 bases, the J end lost 5 bases, and 16 bases lay between the germline ends. The CDR3 covers 14 residues. The CDR3 bases are TGTGCCAGCAGCTTCCGGGTACAGGGTGAGACCCAGTACTTC. Its protein is CASSFRVQGETQYF.

A note on this clonotype: At one of its ends the junction is not consistent with the germline gene, which may arise from a read error. V and J are TRBV5-3 and TRBJ2-7; D might be TRBD2 (5 bases). TRBV5-3 is an open reading frame whose function is uncertain. CDR3 length: 15 residues. CDR3 loop: CASSLRADFFGEQYF. The CDR3 bases are TGTGCCAGCAGCTTGCGGGCGGATTTCTTTGGCGAGCAGTACTTC.

V usage is TRBV3-2 and J usage is TRBJ1-1; the table's D call TRBD1 went unverified against the DNA. TRBV3-2 is described as a pseudogene. This CDR3 region has 15 residues. CDR3 coding DNA: TGTGCCAGCAGCCAAAAGACAGGGGCGAACGCTGAAGCTTTCTTT. Protein: CASSQKTGANAEAFF.

Comment on this clonotype: A much larger clone is a single base away; this may be a read error. The chain carries TRBV3-1 and TRBJ1-5; D is unclear. The J call may be in error: the DNA end matches TRBJ2-3 better. The length of the CDR3 is 15 residues. CDR1 is LGHDT and CDR2 is YNNKEL in the germline V gene (reference sequence). The CDR3 sequence: CASSQSVSSNQPQYF. DNA for the CDR3: TGTGCCAGCAGCCAATCAGTCAGTAGCAATCAGCCCCAGTATTTT.

This clonotype was found many times. This chain uses TRBV7-2 with TRBJ2-3; TRBD2 agrees at 12 bases. This CDR3 has 18 residues. The V and J ends lost 1 base and 0 bases, in that order; junction bases with no gene match: 5. Germline CDR1 is SGHTA and CDR2 is FQGNSA. CDR3 protein: CASSLETSGGTSTDTQYF. In DNA, the CDR3 is TGTGCCAGCAGCTTAGAGACTAGCGGGGGAACTAGCACAGATACGCAGTATTTT.

Worth noting for this clonotype: Being one base from a much bigger clone, this may be a read error. The rearrangement links TRBV4-3 to TRBJ2-3; D remains unclear. CDR1 is LGHNA and CDR2 is YSLEER in the germline V gene. This CDR3 spans 16 amino acids. The CDR3 nucleotides are TGCGCCAGCAGCCAAGATGCGCTTATTAGCACAGATACGCGGTATTTT. The encoded protein is CASSQDALISTDTRYF.

In this sample, this clonotype turned up many times. The V and J genes are TRBV27 and TRBJ2-7, with D possibly called TRBD1 or TRBD2 (5 bases each). This CDR3 comprises 14 residues. Germline V CDR1 and CDR2: MNHEY, SMNVEV (reference sequence). Trimming left V 3 bases short and J 3 bases short, with 12 bases between. The CDR3 DNA sequence: TGTGCCAGCAGTTTGGGGGTACCCGTCTACGAGCAGTACTTC. This codes for CASSLGVPVYEQYF.

This clonotype has ten or more counts. The chain has TRBV28 and TRBJ2-1, with no clear D. Germline loops: CDR1 MDHEN, CDR2 SYDVKM. The ends were cut back, 7 bases at V and 3 bases at J, with 22 bases in the middle. The CDR3 loop spans 17 amino acids. In nucleotides, the CDR3 is TGTGCCAGCAACAGTTTACTGTCCAGTTCCCTCTACAATGAGCAGTTCTTC. Its translation: CASNSLLSSSLYNEQFF.

This clonotype has more than one count but fewer than ten. The rearrangement links TRBV3-2 to TRBJ2-5; the table's D call TRBD2 went unverified against the DNA. TRBV3-2 is flagged as a pseudogene. The CDR3 is 17 residues long. The CDR3 nucleotides read TGTGCCAGCAGCCCACACTATGCGGGGGCCCCGAGAGAGACCCAGTACTTC. Translation gives CASSPHYAGAPRETQYF.

The chain links TRBV20-1 to TRBJ2-1, with a tentative D call TRBD2 (7 bases). The CDR3 runs to 16 residues. CDR1 and CDR2 (germline): DFQATT, SNEGSKA (reference sequence). The V and J ends lost 0 bases and 4 bases respectively, with 16 bases between them. The CDR3 sequence: CSARDPLADSYNEQFF. The CDR3 region has the DNA TGCAGTGCTAGAGACCCCCTAGCGGACAGTTACAATGAGCAGTTCTTC.

This clonotype was seen a few times. The chain recombines TRBV3-1 with TRBJ2-7, with a weak D call TRBD1 (6 bases). The ends were cut back, 4 bases at V and 3 bases at J, with 13 bases in the middle. Germline loops: CDR1 LGHDT, CDR2 YNNKEL (reference sequence). This CDR3 has 14 residues. The CDR3: CASSPPDRHYEQYF. The CDR3 bases are TGTGCCAGCAGCCCACCGGACAGACACTACGAGCAGTACTTC.

The rearrangement joins TRBV6-5 to TRBJ1-2, with D possibly matching TRBD1 (6 bases). The germline gives CDR1 MNHEY, CDR2 SVGAGI. Trimming removed 5 bases from V and 7 bases from J, with 17 bases in between. The CDR3 runs 14 residues. DNA for the CDR3: TGTGCCAGCAGTCACGCGGGGTCAGGGGTTGGCTACACCTTC. Amino acid sequence: CASSHAGSGVGYTF.